This is a list of T cell receptor beta chains from one sample in a study of T cell responses to AZD1222 COVID-19 vaccine. The method was immunoSEQ multiplex PCR; TCRdb's version includes in-frame clones alone and lacks a portion of them. The sample shows 100,000 to 150,000 clones, approximately 90% of them seen only once. The starting material was peripheral blood, obtained on day 0 of AZD1222 vaccination. All receptors come from an adult in good health. The CDR3 runs from the conserved cysteine through the conserved F or W. A D gene is named only where the DNA matches it firmly. Part of the rows lack a size; the others show once, few, many or a class for expanded clones.

TRBV6-1	-	TRBJ1-2	-	CASSEASGYGYTF	TGTGCCAGCAGTGAGGCCAGTGGCTATGGCTACACCTTC
TRBV7-8	-	TRBJ2-7	-	CASSFGRNSYEQYF	TGTGCCAGCAGCTTCGGACGGAACTCCTACGAGCAGTACTTC
TRBV3-1/TRBV3-2	-	TRBJ2-1	TRBD2	CASSHGGTSKGTSEQFF	TGTGCCAGCAGCCATGGTGGGACTAGCAAAGGGACAAGTGAGCAGTTCTTC
TRBV18	once	TRBJ1-1	-	CASSPPGSRRNTEAFF	TGTGCCAGCTCACCACCCGGTAGTCGCAGGAACACTGAAGCTTTCTTT
TRBV4-1	-	TRBJ1-6	-	CASSQDRFTLHF	TGCGCCAGCAGCCAAGATCGATTTACCCTCCACTTT
TRBV5-6	-	TRBJ1-2	-	CASGREGNGYTF	TGTGCCAGCGGCAGGGAAGGGAATGGCTACACCTTC
TRBV4-3	-	TRBJ1-6	TRBD1	CASSQDSGQGKSPLHF	TGCGCCAGCAGCCAGGATTCCGGACAGGGGAAATCACCCCTCCACTTT
TRBV7-9	-	TRBJ1-2	TRBD1	CASSIDRGGYTF	TGTGCCAGCAGCATCGACAGGGGCGGCTACACCTTC
TRBV19	-	TRBJ1-5	TRBD1	CASSTQGARSNQPQHF	TGTGCCAGTAGTACACAGGGGGCTCGGAGCAATCAGCCCCAGCATTTT
TRBV11-2	-	TRBJ2-1	-	CASSPHRDPWSDEQFF	TGTGCCAGCAGCCCCCACCGGGACCCATGGTCGGATGAGCAGTTCTTC
TRBV27	-	TRBJ1-5	-	CASSSDSNQPQHF	TGTGCCAGCAGTTCAGACAGTAATCAGCCCCAGCATTTT
TRBV20-1	-	TRBJ2-1	TRBD2	CSARDGRSEFF	TGCAGTGCCCGGGACGGGAGGAGTGAGTTCTTC
TRBV19	-	TRBJ1-1	-	CASRMAIGGAFF	TGTGCCAGTAGGATGGCCATAGGGGGAGCTTTCTTT
TRBV27	-	TRBJ1-6	TRBD1	CASSIRQGRGSPLHF	TGTGCCAGCAGTATTCGACAGGGGCGAGGGTCACCCCTCCACTTT
TRBV2	-	TRBJ1-4	-	CASSEGILSAGGEKLFF	TGTGCCAGCAGTGAAGGAATTTTATCGGCAGGCGGAGAAAAACTGTTTTTT
TRBV4-3	-	TRBJ1-3	TRBD1	CASSQEQGEAGNTIYF	TGCGCCAGCAGCCAGGAACAGGGGGAAGCTGGAAACACCATATATTTT
TRBV6-5	-	TRBJ1-5	TRBD1	CASGQGTNQPQHF	TGTGCCAGTGGACAGGGGACCAATCAGCCCCAGCATTTT
TRBV9	-	TRBJ2-3	-	CASSVGGTTDTQYF	TGTGCCAGCAGCGTAGGAGGGACCACAGATACGCAGTATTTT
TRBV6-5	-	TRBJ1-2	-	CASSYSTGGYGYTF	TGTGCCAGCAGTTACTCGACAGGTGGCTATGGCTACACCTTC
TRBV7-2	-	TRBJ2-4	TRBD2	CASSGGTSGGRRDIQYF	TGTGCCAGCAGCGGGGGGACTAGCGGAGGCCGCCGGGACATTCAGTACTTC
TRBV18	once	TRBJ1-1	-	CASSPTSLGPMNTEAFF	TGTGCCAGCTCACCGACCAGTCTGGGCCCAATGAACACTGAAGCTTTCTTT
TRBV19	-	TRBJ1-2	-	CASRTEPYGYTF	TGTGCCAGTAGGACGGAGCCCTATGGCTACACCTTC
TRBV5-1	-	TRBJ2-5	-	CASSPPGEGLETQYF	TGCGCCAGCAGCCCCCCCGGCGAAGGCCTAGAGACCCAGTACTTC
TRBV19	-	TRBJ2-1	TRBD2	CASRRLAGPGYEQFF	TGTGCCAGTAGGAGACTAGCGGGCCCGGGCTATGAGCAGTTCTTC
TRBV3-1/TRBV3-2	-	TRBJ2-2	-	CASSQGQGELFF	TGTGCCAGCAGCCAAGGACAAGGGGAGCTGTTTTTT
TRBV5-1	-	TRBJ1-1	-	CASSSGTNLNTEAFF	TGCGCCAGCAGCTCCGGGACAAATCTGAACACTGAAGCTTTCTTT
TRBV19	-	TRBJ1-1	-	CASRISRSSEAFF	TGTGCCAGTAGGATCTCCCGATCGAGTGAAGCTTTCTTT
TRBV19	-	TRBJ1-1	-	CASSVTNMNTEAFF	TGTGCCAGTAGTGTCACAAATATGAACACTGAAGCTTTCTTT
TRBV27	once	TRBJ1-1	-	CASSDRMNTEAFF	TGTGCCAGCAGTGACAGGATGAACACTGAAGCTTTCTTT
TRBV5-1	once	TRBJ2-5	-	CASSLARGPGQETQYF	TGCGCCAGCAGCTTGGCGCGGGGGCCCGGCCAAGAGACCCAGTACTTC
TRBV30	-	TRBJ1-1	-	CAWSPGASTEAFF	TGTGCCTGGAGCCCGGGAGCAAGTACTGAAGCTTTCTTT
TRBV3-1/TRBV3-2	-	TRBJ1-1	-	CASSQGGRNTEAFF	TGTGCCAGCAGCCAAGGGGGCCGTAACACTGAAGCTTTCTTT
TRBV5-1	-	TRBJ1-2	TRBD1	CASRLAGTGANYGYTF	TGCGCCAGCAGATTAGCCGGGACAGGGGCGAACTATGGCTACACCTTC
TRBV5-4	once	TRBJ1-1	TRBD1	CASSLDRGDEAFF	TGTGCCAGCAGCTTGGACAGGGGGGATGAAGCTTTCTTT
TRBV27	-	TRBJ2-1	-	CASRSRGYNEQFF	TGTGCCAGCAGGTCCAGGGGCTACAATGAGCAGTTCTTC
TRBV19	-	TRBJ1-5	TRBD1	CASSRTGWAQPQHF	TGTGCCAGTAGTCGGACAGGGTGGGCTCAGCCCCAGCATTTT
TRBV6-6	-	TRBJ2-5	-	CASTGPQETQYF	TGTGCCAGCACTGGGCCTCAAGAGACCCAGTACTTC
TRBV19	-	TRBJ2-5	-	CASSTGPRGSSETQYF	TGTGCCAGTAGTACGGGACCCAGGGGAAGTTCGGAGACCCAGTACTTC
TRBV7-3	-	TRBJ2-1	-	CASSPLHGGGLTYNEQFF	TGTGCCAGCAGCCCCCTTCATGGTGGCGGGCTGACCTACAATGAGCAGTTCTTC
TRBV11-2	-	TRBJ2-7	TRBD1	CASSGNTGAEQYF	TGTGCCAGCAGCGGGAACACAGGGGCGGAGCAGTACTTC
TRBV5-1	-	TRBJ2-6	-	CASSSGGLSGANVLTF	TGCGCCAGCAGCTCCGGGGGGCTCTCTGGGGCCAACGTCCTGACTTTC
TRBV20-1	-	TRBJ2-5	TRBD1	CSASVGQGYGTQYF	TGCAGTGCTAGTGTGGGACAGGGTTATGGGACCCAGTACTTC
TRBV7-9	-	TRBJ1-2	-	CASSLAVGNYGYTF	TGTGCCAGCAGCTTAGCCGTTGGTAACTATGGCTACACCTTC
TRBV19	-	TRBJ1-5	-	CASSIVGQGDQPQHF	TGTGCCAGTAGTATAGTCGGGCAGGGCGATCAGCCCCAGCATTTT
TRBV5-4	-	TRBJ2-1	TRBD2	CASSPGLAVMSEENEQFF	TGTGCCAGCAGCCCGGGACTAGCGGTAATGTCAGAGGAAAATGAGCAGTTCTTC
TRBV9	-	TRBJ1-5	-	CASSGSSGNQPQHF	TGTGCCAGCAGCGGTAGTAGCGGCAATCAGCCCCAGCATTTT
TRBV5-4	-	TRBJ1-2	TRBD1	CASSIQGDYGYTF	TGTGCCAGCAGCATTCAGGGGGACTATGGCTACACCTTC
TRBV2	-	TRBJ2-2	TRBD2	CASSGRREFTGELFF	TGTGCCAGCAGTGGGCGGCGGGAGTTCACCGGGGAGCTGTTTTTT
TRBV15	-	TRBJ1-4	TRBD1	CATEDRGNEKLFF	TGTGCCACCGAGGACAGGGGTAATGAAAAACTGTTTTTT
TRBV7-8	-	TRBJ1-5	TRBD1	CASSNNRGLGQPQHF	TGTGCCAGCAGCAACAACAGGGGACTGGGTCAGCCCCAGCATTTT
TRBV24-1	-	TRBJ2-1	TRBD1	CATSDPSAGQGGYNEQFF	TGTGCCACCAGTGACCCATCCGCGGGACAGGGGGGGTATAATGAGCAGTTCTTC